Below, 30 T cell receptor delta chains from the same sample are listed, as sequenced in a study of gamma-delta chains in newborns, infants, children. TCRdb reprocessed the reads using CATT. This table has about 8,500 delta-chain clones, about 3.4% appearing once. The specimen sequenced was blood. The receptors shown here come from a child who was a newborn, infant or young child, either healthy, febrile or measles-vaccinated (not recorded which).

This clone was detected only a few times. The chain has TRDV2 and TRDJ3; 13 positions agree with TRDD3. From germline, CDR1 is GEAIGNYY and CDR2 EKD. The CDR3 has 22 residues. The junction had 13 bases not matched to a gene; V was cut back by 3 bases and J by 0 bases. CDR3 sequence reads: CACDPLCTGGYALSWDTRQMFF. Here the CDR3 DNA reads TGTGCCTGTGACCCCCTATGTACTGGGGGATACGCTCTCTCCTGGGACACCCGACAGATGTTTTTC.

For this clone: Other nucleotide sequences in the sample specify the same CDR3. The V and J genes are TRDV2 and TRDJ3; 12 nucleotides line up with TRDD3. Germline values: CDR1 GEAIGNYY, CDR2 EKD. The CDR3 has 20 residues. J gave up 0 bases and V 4 bases, and 9 bases lay outside the gene matches. CDR3: CACDPVLGDTRSWDTRQMFF. The CDR3 DNA is TGTGCCTGTGATCCCGTGCTGGGGGATACGCGCTCCTGGGACACCCGACAGATGTTTTTC.

With respect to this clone: Possible read error: a much larger clone is one base away. This sample also contains other DNA sequences that code for the same CDR3. V is TRDV2 and J is TRDJ2, with 9 bases matching TRDD3. The CDR3 is made up of 18 amino acids. V lost 0 bases, J lost 1 base, and 8 bases stayed unmatched. Germline loops: CDR1 GEAIGNYY, CDR2 EKD. The CDR3 coding sequence is TGTGCCTGTGACACCGTGCTGGGGGATCCCTTTTTGACAGCACAACTCTTCTTT. Encoded protein: CACDTVLGDPFLTAQLFF.

A word on this clone: The sample has other DNA sequences that encode this CDR3 too. The chain links TRDV2 to TRDJ3, with TRDD3 matching over 10 bases. The CDR3 length is 20 residues. Trimming at V came to 1 base and at J to 0 bases, leaving 8 bases not matched to a gene. Germline CDR1 GEAIGNYY, CDR2 EKD. The CDR3 sequence: CACDTVLGDASSWDTRQMFF. The CDR3 nucleotides are TGTGCCTGTGACACTGTACTGGGGGATGCTAGCTCCTGGGACACCCGACAGATGTTTTTC.

This clone is medium-sized. Distinct nucleotide sequences in the sample also encode this CDR3. V is TRDV2 and J is TRDJ3; 9 bases match TRDD3. This CDR3 spans 18 amino acids. V dropped 2 bases and J dropped 0; count of bases not matched to a gene: 4. CDR1 and CDR2 (germline): GEAIGNYY, EKD. The CDR3 reads CACDKLGDRSWDTRQMFF. CDR3 nucleotide sequence: TGTGCCTGTGACAAACTGGGGGACCGCTCCTGGGACACCCGACAGATGTTTTTC.

Note on this clone: This clone may be a read error of a much larger clone one base away. The same CDR3 is also encoded by other DNA sequences in this sample. The CDR3 region has the DNA TGTGCCTGTGATCTACTGGGGGTATACACCGATAAACTCATCTTT. Its protein product is CACDLLGVYTDKLIF. This chain uses TRDV2 with TRDJ1; 8 nucleotides line up with TRDD3. Trimming removed 4 bases from V and 0 bases from J; junction bases left unmatched: 6. CDR1 and CDR2 from the germline V gene are GEAIGNYY and EKD. The CDR3 totals 15 residues.

This clone has only a few counts. This may be a read error: a much more frequent sequence differs by one nucleotide. Additional DNA sequences in this sample encode the identical CDR3. The chain joins TRDV2 to TRDJ1, with 11 positions matching TRDD3. Germline V CDR1 and CDR2: GEAIGNYY, EKD. This CDR3 spans 16 amino acids. The CDR3 DNA reads TGTGCCTGTGACGCCTTACTGGGGGATAACACCGATAAGCTCATCTTT. It codes for CACDALLGDNTDKLIF.

Ten or more counts support this clone. The chain uses TRDV2 and TRDJ3, with TRDD3 matching 13 bases. The junction had 7 bases not matched to a gene; V was cut back by 0 bases and J by 0 bases. CDR1 and CDR2 from the germline V gene are GEAIGNYY and EKD. The CDR3 is 21 residues long. The CDR3 bases are TGTGCCTGTGACACCGTAAAACTGGGGGATACGGCCTCCTGGGACACCCGACAGATGTTTTTC. It specifies CACDTVKLGDTASWDTRQMFF.

This clone was seen only a few times. Distinct nucleotide sequences in the sample also encode this CDR3. The chain employs TRDV2 and TRDJ3, with 11 bases matching TRDD3. Germline-derived CDR1 and CDR2 are GEAIGNYY and EKD. J gave up 2 bases and V 1 base, and 3 bases lay outside the gene matches. The CDR3 contains 18 residues. CDR3 DNA sequence: TGTGCCTGTGACACTGGGGGATACGGTACCTGGGACACCCGACAGATGTTTTTC. Its protein product is CACDTGGYGTWDTRQMFF.

A few counts support this clone. One junction end does not reproduce the germline sequence, and a read error may be involved. V and J are TRDV2 and TRDJ3; D is possibly TRDD2 or TRDD3 (5 bases each). Germline V CDR1 and CDR2: GEAIGNYY, EKD. The CDR3 totals 17 residues. The CDR3 DNA follows: TGTGCCTGTGACACCGTTACTGCCTCCTGGGACACCCTACAGACGTTTTTC. This codes for CACDTVTASWDTLQTFF.

This clone was recorded a few times. V usage is TRDV2 and J usage is TRDJ1, with 10 bases that match TRDD3. With 3 bases clipped from V and 3 bases from J, the junction kept 6 bases outside the gene matches. CDR3 size: 15 residues. CDR1 is GEAIGNYY, CDR2 EKD, per germline. The CDR3 loop is CACDVLGDGPDKLIF. In nucleotides, the CDR3 is TGTGCCTGTGACGTACTGGGGGATGGGCCCGATAAACTCATCTTT.

About this clone itself: A junction boundary mismatches the germline segment, possibly from a read error. This CDR3 is CACDTWGTADKPIF. In DNA form, the CDR3 reads TGTGCCTGTGACACCTGGGGGACGGCCGATAAACCCATCTTT. The chain links TRDV2 to TRDJ1; the match to TRDD3 covers 7 bases. The CDR3 has 14 amino acids. Germline V gene lookup returns CDR1 GEAIGNYY and CDR2 EKD.

Notes on this clone: The amino acid sequence in TCRdb belongs to a much larger clone and departs from this DNA's translation at residue 7, likely a sequencing read error; the sequence shown is translated from the DNA. The chain couples TRDV2 to TRDJ3; D unclear. The J gene, not given by TCRdb, was assigned here from a germline match of the nucleotide sequence. Germline V gene lookup returns CDR1 GEAIGNYY and CDR2 EKD. This CDR3 is built from 18 residues. Trimming stripped 3 bases from V and 0 bases from J, with 14 bases between. Written as DNA, the CDR3 is TGTGCCTGTGACGCCGTACCAAGCAGCTCCTGGGACACCCGACAGATGTTTTTC. Translation: CACDAVPSSSWDTRQMFF.

This clone has more than one count but fewer than ten. TCRdb gives a protein that differs at residue 3 from what the DNA encodes, so the protein here is translated from the DNA. The V gene is TRDV2, the J gene TRDJ3, with 7 bases lining up with TRDD3. CDR3 length: 18 residues. The germline gives CDR1 GEAIGNYY, CDR2 EKD. CDR3 coding DNA: TGTGCCAGTGACACCGTACTGGGGAGCCACTGGGACACCCGACAGATGTTTTTC. It encodes CASDTVLGSHWDTRQMFF.

This clone was seen many times. Within the sample, other DNA sequences also encode this same CDR3. The chain is built from TRDV2 and TRDJ3; 8 nucleotides align to TRDD3. V was clipped by 2 bases and J by 0 bases; unmatched bases: 5. The germline gives CDR1 GEAIGNYY, CDR2 EKD. This CDR3 has 18 amino acids. The CDR3 sequence is CACDILGASSWDTRQMFF. CDR3 in DNA: TGTGCCTGTGACATACTGGGGGCCAGCTCCTGGGACACCCGACAGATGTTTTTC.

This clone was found a few times. At one boundary the junction diverges from the germline segment, which might be a read error. The same CDR3 can be traced to other DNA sequences in this sample. The V call is TRDV2, the J call TRDJ1, with 7 bases lining up with TRDD3. Germline values: CDR1 GEAIGNYY, CDR2 EKD. The CDR3 spans 13 residues. CDR3 residues: CACDTWGLDKLIF. The CDR3 DNA sequence: TGTGCCTGCGACACCTGGGGGCTCGATAAACTCATCTTT.

Points on this clone: The protein here is the DNA translation, as the TCRdb protein differs from it at residue 4. This chain links TRDV2 with TRDJ2; 11 nucleotides align to TRDD3. The CDR3 spans 17 residues. V gave up 5 bases and J gave up 0 bases; unmatched junction bases: 7. Germline values: CDR1 GEAIGNYY, CDR2 EKD. CDR3 sequence: CACGKVLGDTLTAQLFF. CDR3 bases: TGTGCCTGTGGCAAAGTACTGGGGGATACTTTGACAGCACAACTCTTCTTT.

This clone appeared a few times. This likely reflects a read error, since a far larger clone is one base away. The same CDR3 is also encoded by other DNA sequences in this sample. J is TRDJ1 and V is TRDV2, with a weak D call TRDD3 (6 bases). Trimming cost V 2 bases and J 0 bases, with 15 bases left between them. CDR1 and CDR2 (germline): GEAIGNYY, EKD. This CDR3 comprises 16 residues. CDR3 nucleotides: TGTGCCTGTGACAGATTGGGGGCTATGTACACCGATAAACTCATCTTT. Translating gives CACDRLGAMYTDKLIF.

This clone was counted a few times. Only one base separates this from a far larger clonotype, so it likely reflects a read error. The same CDR3 can be traced to other DNA sequences in this sample. The J gene is TRDJ3, the V gene TRDV2, with 10 bases matching TRDD3. This CDR3 comprises 19 residues. The germline V gene has CDR1 GEAIGNYY and CDR2 EKD. The V segment lost 0 bases and the J segment 0 bases; nucleotides outside the gene matches: 4. The DNA of the CDR3 is TGTGCCTGTGACACCGTACTGGGGGATGGCTCCTGGGACACCCGACAGATGTTTTTC. Amino acids: CACDTVLGDGSWDTRQMFF.

This clone was counted only a few times. The same CDR3 arises from other DNA sequences in this sample as well. The chain links TRDV2 to TRDJ1, with TRDD3 identical over 10 bases. The CDR3 consists of 18 residues. Germline V lookup: CDR1 GEAIGNYY, CDR2 EKD. V lost 0 bases and J lost 0; bases outside the gene matches: 9. For the CDR3, the DNA is TGTGCCTGTGACACCGTACTGGGGGATCCCGGGTACACCGATAAACTCATCTTT. Amino acid sequence: CACDTVLGDPGYTDKLIF.

As to this clone: A read error is possible here, since a much larger clone lies one base away. This chain connects TRDV2 to TRDJ3; 9 bases line up with TRDD3. CDR1 and CDR2 (germline): GEAIGNYY, EKD. V dropped 0 bases and J dropped 0; count of bases not matched to a gene: 11. This CDR3 is built from 21 residues. The CDR3 DNA is TGTGCCTGTGACACCGGCCTCGTTGGGGGATATAGCTCCTGGGACACCCGACAGATGTTTTTC. Translation: CACDTGLVGGYSSWDTRQMFF.

With respect to this clone: In the same sample, other DNA sequences code for this CDR3. The rearrangement links TRDV1 to TRDJ2, with 9 bases fitting TRDD2. The junction had 8 bases not matched to a gene; V was cut back by 2 bases and J by 1 base. CDR1 is TSWWSYY, CDR2 QGS, per germline. The CDR3 spans 18 residues. CDR3 coding DNA: TGTGCTCTTGGGGAAGACCCTTCCTACAGGCGTTTGACAGCACAACTCTTCTTT. This codes for CALGEDPSYRRLTAQLFF.

This clone was counted a few times. The same CDR3 can be traced to other DNA sequences in this sample. The gene calls are TRDV2 and TRDJ3; 11 nucleotides match TRDD3. The CDR3 sequence is 20 residues long. The ends lost 0 bases at V and 0 bases at J; junction bases unmatched: 6. In germline, CDR1 is GEAIGNYY, CDR2 EKD. The CDR3 coding sequence is TGTGCCTGTGACACCGGCTGGGGGATACCAAGCTCCTGGGACACCCGACAGATGTTTTTC. As protein: CACDTGWGIPSSWDTRQMFF.

Worth noting for this clone: A far larger clone is a single base away, which makes a read error likely. Additional DNA sequences in this sample encode the identical CDR3. The chain is built from TRDV2 and TRDJ3; 12 bases agree with TRDD3. Germline lookup yields CDR1 GEAIGNYY and CDR2 EKD. CDR3 length: 18 residues. Written as DNA, the CDR3 is TGTGCCTGCGACACTGGGGGATACTCATCCTGGGACACCCGACAGATGTTTTTC. The encoded protein is CACDTGGYSSWDTRQMFF.

This clone is medium-sized (0.01 to 0.1%) by share. The sample contains more than one DNA sequence encoding this CDR3. J is TRDJ3 and V is TRDV2, with 10 bases identical to TRDD3. CDR3 length equals 18 residues. V was pared by 3 bases and J by 3 bases, with 7 bases of the junction left unmatched. Germline V gene lookup returns CDR1 GEAIGNYY and CDR2 EKD. The CDR3: CACDVLGDVNWDTRQMFF. The CDR3 bases are TGTGCCTGTGACGTACTGGGGGATGTAAACTGGGACACCCGACAGATGTTTTTC.

This clone was picked up a small number of times. TCRdb shows a much larger clone's protein in place of this DNA's translation, and the two differ at residue 3, likely through a read error; the protein shown is translated from the DNA. V usage is TRDV2 and J usage is TRDJ1, with TRDD3 matching 8 bases. The J call is uncertain, as TRDJ2 better fits the DNA end. This CDR3 has 16 residues. Germline V gives CDR1 GEAIGNYY, CDR2 EKD. As DNA, the CDR3 is TGTGCCTTTGACACGGTGGGGGATGCCCTGACAGCACAACTCTTCTTT. Protein sequence: CAFDTVGDALTAQLFF.

This clone was recorded a few times. A single base separates this from a much larger clone, so it may be a read error. Different DNA sequences within this sample yield the same CDR3. The genes are TRDV2 and TRDJ2; 9 bases fit TRDD3. The CDR3 runs 14 residues. Trimming cost V 0 bases and J 6 bases; bases outside gene matches: 1. CDR1 is GEAIGNYY and CDR2 is EKD in the germline V gene. The CDR3 DNA sequence: TGTGCCTGTGACACCGGGGATACGTCAGCACAACTCTTCTTT. This codes for CACDTGDTSAQLFF.

This clone rates as large. A read error may explain this, as a much larger clone is one base away. Within the sample, other DNA sequences also encode this same CDR3. The chain is built from TRDV2 and TRDJ1, with 8 positions matching TRDD3. The ends lost 3 bases at V and 0 bases at J; junction bases unmatched: 2. Germline V gene lookup returns CDR1 GEAIGNYY and CDR2 EKD. The CDR3 has 14 amino acids. This CDR3 is CACDLLGDTDKLIF. CDR3 DNA sequence: TGTGCCTGTGACTTACTGGGGGACACCGATAAACTCATCTTT.

This clone is labeled as medium-sized (0.01 to 0.1%). Distinct nucleotide sequences in the sample also encode this CDR3. This sequence joins TRDV2 and TRDJ3; 13 bases map to TRDD3. The CDR3 is 20 residues long. Trimming at V came to 0 bases and at J to 0 bases, leaving 4 bases not matched to a gene. Germline V lookup: CDR1 GEAIGNYY, CDR2 EKD. In DNA, the CDR3 is TGTGCCTGTGACACCGTACTGGGGGATACGCGCTCCTGGGACACCCGACAGATGTTTTTC. Protein sequence: CACDTVLGDTRSWDTRQMFF.

There are a few counts of this clone. The J gene is TRDJ3, the V gene TRDV2, with 9 bases aligning to TRDD3. This CDR3 contains 15 residues. Looked up from germline, CDR1 is GEAIGNYY and CDR2 is EKD. The V and J ends lost 5 bases and 7 bases, in that order; junction bases with no gene match: 5. CDR3 residues: CACVAGGLDTRQMFF. Here the CDR3 DNA reads TGTGCCTGTGTCGCTGGGGGATTAGACACCCGACAGATGTTTTTC.